A selection of T cell receptor beta chains follows, all from one sample in a study of vaccination and CD4 T cells after COVID-19. Each CDR3 protein is one row after TCRdb ran MiXCR on the PCR reads. Here the sample spans 8,500 to 13,000 distinct CDR3 sequences, about 46% being singletons. For these TCRs, the target antigens are not known. Sequenced input: CD4+ T cells from blood, cultured in vitro. Source of these receptors: a human donor who had recovered from COVID-19. The CDR3 runs from the conserved cysteine through the conserved F or W.

V	J	CDR3
TRBV6-5	TRBJ1-2	CASSYSTGGGYTF
TRBV18	TRBJ1-2	CASSQGPLANYGYTF
TRBV2	TRBJ2-5	CASSRAGNQETQYF
TRBV5-8	TRBJ1-3	CASRQSSGNTIYF
TRBV20-1	TRBJ1-1	CSAPPLLGDTEAFF
TRBV7-6	TRBJ2-3	CASSLAGGASGAADTQYF
TRBV19	TRBJ2-2	CASSKDRGNTGELFF
TRBV6-1	TRBJ1-5	CASSEAQNQPQHF
TRBV12-3/TRBV12-4	TRBJ1-2	CATRNGGGAFGYTF
TRBV12-3/TRBV12-4	TRBJ2-2	CASSFYGASNTGELFF
TRBV20-1	TRBJ2-1	CSAPPSGGHNEQFF
TRBV7-9	TRBJ1-5	CASSPDRGPQPQHF
TRBV9	TRBJ2-1	CASSVAGTTNHEQFF
TRBV19	TRBJ2-4	CASTPDPRRAKNIQYF
TRBV29-1	TRBJ1-1	CSVQNTEAFF
TRBV6-4	TRBJ1-6	CASSETGGNSPLHF
TRBV2	TRBJ2-1	CASSEGTSGDEQFF
TRBV6-1	TRBJ1-1	CASSGRGSFMNTEAFF
TRBV20-1	TRBJ2-2	CSATGVGGAGELFF
TRBV7-2	TRBJ1-2	CASSPRQGEGYTF
TRBV29-1	TRBJ1-3	CSVALGNTIYF
TRBV4-1	TRBJ2-3	CASSQDARVRGYLDTQYF
TRBV23-1	TRBJ1-1	CASSLQSGSLAFF
TRBV6-1	TRBJ1-2	CASSDWGGRGGYGYTF
TRBV2	TRBJ1-5	CARGGQGPNQPQHF
TRBV12-3/TRBV12-4	TRBJ2-2	CASSIYSGGPGELFF
TRBV5-6	TRBJ1-2	CASTTLNWEHYGYTF
TRBV14	TRBJ2-2	CASSLTKGWGRPGELFF
TRBV11-2	TRBJ2-7	CASSYPGPYEQYF
TRBV12-3/TRBV12-4	TRBJ1-3	CASSLLLNTIYF
TRBV6-5	TRBJ1-5	CASSSGLGRGSNQPQHF
TRBV6-1	TRBJ2-2	CASEPDGPRNTGELFF
TRBV2	TRBJ2-1	CASSELGKRDEQFF